Listed below are T cell receptor beta chains from one sample, sequenced in a study of blood T cell repertoires in COVID-19. Clones were sequenced by immunoSEQ multiplex PCR, and TCRdb holds only the in-frame ones, with some missing. This sample yields approximately 160,000 clones, of which about three quarters are seen a single time; around 8.1% belongs to the top ten. The sequenced sample was peripheral blood. Receptors were obtained from a man in his 60s with acute or convalescent COVID-19. Each CDR3 is given with its conserved first and last residue. D genes are given only for firm matches. A row's size may be missing; if present it is once, few, many or a size class.

TRBV5-6,-,-,TRBJ2-7,TGTGCCAGCAGCTTGGACACCACCTACGAGCAGTACTTC,CASSLDTTYEQYF
TRBV12-3/TRBV12-4,-,-,TRBJ2-5,TGTGCCAGCAGCCACGGACTGCGGCCAACCCAGTACTTC,CASSHGLRPTQYF
TRBV18,-,-,TRBJ2-1,TGTGCCAGCTCACCCGAGATACTAGTTAACGAGCAGTTCTTC,CASSPEILVNEQFF
TRBV6-5,-,TRBD1,TRBJ2-7,TGTGCCAGCAGTTACCCCAAGACAGGGATTTTCTACGAGCAGTACTTC,CASSYPKTGIFYEQYF
TRBV7-8,-,TRBD1,TRBJ1-2,TGTGCCAGCAGCTTACCCGGACAGGGGATCGGCTACACCTTC,CASSLPGQGIGYTF
TRBV29-1,once,TRBD1,TRBJ2-2,TGCAGCGTTGAAGGACAGGGGACGCCCGGGGAGCTGTTTTTT,CSVEGQGTPGELFF
TRBV4-3,-,-,TRBJ1-6,TGCGCCAGCAGCCAAGATCGGGGTATGGATTCACCCCTCCACTTT,CASSQDRGMDSPLHF
TRBV29-1,-,-,TRBJ2-1,TGCAGCGTTGAACCCAGGTTCGGCAATGAGCAGTTCTTC,CSVEPRFGNEQFF
TRBV19,-,TRBD1,TRBJ1-1,TGTGCCAGTAAAAGGGGGACAGCAAACATGAACACTGAAGCTTTCTTT,CASKRGTANMNTEAFF
TRBV4-1,-,-,TRBJ1-6,TGCGCCAGCAGCCTTCGGGCGGGGGGCGACTATAATTCACCCCTCCACTTT,CASSLRAGGDYNSPLHF
TRBV6-2/TRBV6-3,-,-,TRBJ2-1,TGTGCCAGCAGTTACTGGCGGGGCTACAATGAGCAGTTCTTC,CASSYWRGYNEQFF